A single sample gave rise to the 17 T cell receptor beta chains below, sequenced in a study of T cells after yellow fever vaccination. TCRdb re-derived calls from the 5' RACE reads in MiXCR, one entry per CDR3 protein. The profile covers approximately 160,000 distinct CDR3 sequences, with roughly 8.8% appearing a single time and roughly 36% taken by the ten largest. The sequencing here drew on CD8+ T cells sorted from PBMCs, taken 45 days after the yellow fever booster vaccination. The receptors were gathered from a man aged 18 to 30 who received the YFV17D yellow fever vaccine.

This clonotype was seen a few times. The rearrangement links TRBV18 to TRBJ2-2; possibly TRBD1 for D (5 bases). This CDR3 has 20 residues. Germline assignment: CDR1 KGHSH and CDR2 LQKENI. Deletions cut 2 bases from V and 0 bases from J, with 22 bases between. The CDR3 loop is CASSPSPGRASLANTGELFF. CDR3 in DNA: TGTGCCAGCTCACCAAGTCCGGGCAGGGCTAGTCTGGCGAACACCGGGGAGCTGTTTTTT. The whole variable domain, remainder taken from reference TRBV18 and TRBJ2-2, is NAGVMQNPRHLVRRRGQEARLRCSPMKGHSHVYWYRQLPEEGLKFMVYLQKENIIDESGMPKERFSAEFPKEGPSILRIQQVVRGDSAAYFCASSPSPGRASLANTGELFFGEGSRLTVL.

The chain joins TRBV3-1 to TRBJ1-2, with D possibly matching TRBD1 (6 bases). The CDR3 contains 15 residues. Trimming took off 4 bases at V and 6 bases at J, with 18 bases between the two ends. The germline V gene has CDR1 LGHDT and CDR2 YNNKEL (reference sequence). The DNA of the CDR3 is TGTGCCAGCAGCCCAGTGCGGACAGATTTTGATGGCTACACCTTC. Translated: CASSPVRTDFDGYTF.

This clonotype was counted many times. This chain joins TRBV7-9 and TRBJ2-7; D possibly corresponds to TRBD2 (6 bases). The V end was cut by 11 bases, the J end by 3 bases, with 14 bases between. CDR3 size: 12 residues. The germline CDR1 and CDR2 sequences are SEHNR and FQNEAQ (reference sequence). CDR3 protein: CASGQGGYEQYF. The CDR3 DNA follows: TGTGCCTCAGGGCAGGGAGGCTACGAGCAGTACTTC.

This clonotype has a count of ten or more. The rearrangement links TRBV3-1 to TRBJ1-2; TRBD1 matches at 8 bases. J gave up 4 bases and V 4 bases, and 11 bases lay outside the gene matches. Per the germline V gene, CDR1 is LGHDT and CDR2 is YNNKEL (reference sequence). The CDR3 is made up of 16 amino acids. The CDR3 DNA follows: TGTGCCAGCAGCCTCAGGGGGCGGGGGCGCTCCTATGGCTACACCTTC. Protein sequence: CASSLRGRGRSYGYTF.

This clonotype appeared a few times. This chain connects TRBV7-9 to TRBJ1-5; unclear D gene. This CDR3 region has 13 residues. Per the germline V gene, CDR1 is SEHNR and CDR2 is FQNEAQ (reference sequence). Trimming stripped 3 bases from V and 5 bases from J, with 8 bases between. The CDR3 region is CASSFRIDQPQHF. Written as DNA, the CDR3 is TGTGCCAGCAGCTTCCGTATAGATCAGCCCCAGCATTTT.

This sequence joins TRBV19 and TRBJ2-7; TRBD1 matches at 10 bases. The CDR3 sequence is 14 residues long. V was clipped by 9 bases and J by 4 bases; unmatched bases: 9. CDR1 is LNHDA and CDR2 is SQIVND in the germline V gene (reference sequence). Here the CDR3 DNA reads TGTGCCAGCAATTCCGGGACAGGGGTGTACGAGCAGTACTTC. It translates to CASNSGTGVYEQYF.

Judged by abundance, this clonotype is medium-sized. The V call is TRBV7-8, the J call TRBJ1-6, with unresolved D. The CDR3 runs to 18 residues. CDR1 SGHVS and CDR2 FQNEAQ come from the germline V gene. The ends were cut back, 5 bases at V and 0 bases at J, with 17 bases in the middle. This chain's CDR3 is CASSNPITESSYNSPLHF. In DNA form, the CDR3 reads TGTGCCAGCAGCAATCCCATTACCGAGAGCTCCTATAATTCACCCCTCCACTTT.

This clonotype appeared a few times. This sequence joins TRBV7-6 and TRBJ2-3; D might be TRBD1 or TRBD2, each matching 5 bases. V was pared by 6 bases and J by 4 bases, with 5 bases between. The CDR3 totals 11 residues. The germline V gene encodes CDR1 SGHVS and CDR2 FNYEAQ. DNA for the CDR3: TGTGCCAGCAGGGGGGCAGATACGCAGTATTTT. Translated: CASRGADTQYF. Full variable domain (missing parts from reference TRBV7-6 and TRBJ2-3): GAGVSQSPRYKVTKRGQDVALRCDPISGHVSLYWYRQALGQGPEFLTYFNYEAQQDKSGLPNDRFSAERPEGSISTLTIQRTEQRDSAMYRCASRGADTQYFGPGTRLTVL.

This clonotype appeared many times. This chain connects TRBV5-4 to TRBJ2-5, with 9 bases aligning to TRBD2. Germline lookup yields CDR1 SGHNT and CDR2 YYREEE (reference sequence). The CDR3 length is 15 residues. The V segment lost 3 bases and the J segment 4 bases; nucleotides outside the gene matches: 7. CDR3 in amino acids: CASSWDAGGGETQYF. DNA of the CDR3: TGTGCCAGCAGCTGGGACGCGGGGGGGGGAGAGACCCAGTACTTC.

This clonotype was counted between two and nine times. The chain links TRBV2 to TRBJ2-7; D may correspond to TRBD1 or TRBD2 (5 bases each). Germline V gene sequence: CDR1 SNHLY, CDR2 FYNNEI. The CDR3 contains 15 residues. V gave up 7 bases and J gave up 6 bases, with 22 bases separating them. The CDR3, as DNA: TGTGCCAGCACCGACAACGGGGCAGGGATCTTCGAGCAGTACTTC. Protein: CASTDNGAGIFEQYF.

This clonotype has just a few counts. The chain employs TRBV6-2 or TRBV6-3 and TRBJ2-1; 8 nucleotides align to TRBD1. The CDR3 is made up of 14 amino acids. Per the germline V gene, CDR1 is MNHEY and CDR2 is SVGEGT. Trimming at V came to 6 bases and at J to 3 bases, leaving 4 bases not matched to a gene. The CDR3 nucleotides read TGTGCCAGCAGCGCGGGACAGGTCTACAATGAGCAGTTCTTC. It specifies CASSAGQVYNEQFF.

The chain joins TRBV4-3 to TRBJ2-7; D unresolved. Per the germline V gene, CDR1 is LGHNA and CDR2 is YSLEER. Trimming stripped 5 bases from V and 5 bases from J, with 4 bases between. This CDR3 region has 10 residues. CDR3 coding DNA: TGCGCCAGCAGCAAGGACGAGCAGTACGTC. Residues: CASSKDEQYV.

The V call is TRBV12-3 or TRBV12-4, the J call TRBJ1-6; the match to TRBD1 covers 9 bases. V was clipped by 6 bases and J by 8 bases; unmatched bases: 5. The CDR3 length is 14 residues. CDR3 amino acids: CASSRTGVDSPLHF. The DNA for the CDR3 is TGTGCCAGCAGCCGGACAGGGGTGGATTCACCCCTCCACTTT.

The rearrangement links TRBV27 to TRBJ1-6; no firm D call. V gave up 4 bases and J gave up 9 bases, with 13 bases separating them. Germline V CDR1 and CDR2: MNHEY, SMNVEV (reference sequence). The CDR3 sequence is 14 residues long. This CDR3 is CASSWSGRGSPLHF. The DNA for the CDR3 is TGTGCCAGCAGTTGGTCAGGACGGGGTTCACCCCTCCACTTT.

The chain couples TRBV12-3 or TRBV12-4 to TRBJ2-3; D is possibly TRBD2 (5 bases). V gave up 3 bases and J gave up 8 bases, with 12 bases separating them. The CDR3 consists of 13 residues. The CDR3 protein is CASSFSPRGTQYF. The CDR3 DNA sequence: TGTGCCAGCAGTTTTTCCCCCCGGGGTACGCAGTATTTT.

The J gene is TRBJ2-5, the V gene TRBV20-1, with 11 positions matching TRBD2. The ends lost 6 bases at V and 5 bases at J; junction bases unmatched: 20. This CDR3 is built from 18 residues. Germline lookup yields CDR1 DFQATT and CDR2 SNEGSKA (reference sequence). CDR3 coding DNA: TGCAGTGCCCCAGTAGTGGGACTAGCGGTCCCCGCGGGGGAGACCCAGTACTTC. Translation: CSAPVVGLAVPAGETQYF.

This clonotype has ten or more counts. The CDR3 protein is CASSVGGRVSDTQYF. CDR3 nucleotides: TGTGCCAGCAGCGTAGGGGGCCGTGTATCGGATACGCAGTATTTT. The chain links TRBV9 to TRBJ2-3; possibly TRBD1 for D (5 bases). This CDR3 is 15 amino acids long. Germline CDR1 and CDR2: SGDLS and YYNGEE. Trimming left V 0 bases short and J 6 bases short, with 14 bases between. The complete variable domain, with remaining parts taken from reference TRBV9 and TRBJ2-3, reads DSGVTQTPKHLITATGQRVTLRCSPRSGDLSVYWYQQSLDQGLQFLIQYYNGEERAKGNILERFSAQQFPDLHSELNLSSLELGDSALYFCASSVGGRVSDTQYFGPGTRLTVL.